What follows are 11 T cell receptor beta chains derived from one specimen sequenced in a study of human T cells and chemical hapten exposure. Regarding time point: healthy volunteer bleed at 6 weeks. The total RNA was obtained from whole blood that was not fractionated. TCRdb independently ran MiXCR on the RACE reads; one entry per CDR3 protein. The sample consists of about 80,000 distinct CDR3 sequences, around 9.3% of them appearing once. Sequencing input: whole blood. These TCRs come from a female donor in good health. Some clones in this sample may be carry-over from other donors' samples.

The V and J genes are TRBV6-2 or TRBV6-3 and TRBJ2-3; D is perhaps TRBD1 (6 bases). The V gene lost 7 bases and the J gene lost 0 bases, with 14 bases spanning the gap. The CDR3 consists of 15 residues. The germline V gene has CDR1 MNHEY and CDR2 SVGEGT. CDR3 amino acids: CASTSTGASTDTQYF. The CDR3 DNA is TGTGCCAGCACTTCGACAGGCGCTAGCACAGATACGCAGTATTTT.

In this sample, this clonotype turned up many times. The rearrangement uses TRBV20-1 and TRBJ2-3; no clear D gene. CDR1 and CDR2 from the germline V gene are DFQATT and SNEGSKA (reference sequence). With 1 base removed from V and 4 bases from J, the gap between germline ends came to 12 bases. CDR3 length: 14 amino acids. The CDR3 DNA reads TGCAGTGCTAGAGGATCTCCTTTCCCAGATACGCAGTATTTT. As protein: CSARGSPFPDTQYF.

This chain links TRBV3-1 with TRBJ1-1; weak D call: TRBD1 (5 bases). Trimming took off 0 bases at V and 5 bases at J, with 10 bases between the two ends. Germline V CDR1 and CDR2: LGHDT, YNNKEL (reference sequence). The CDR3 is 14 amino acids. The DNA for the CDR3 is TGTGCCAGCAGCCAAGACCACGGGGGGACTGAAGCTTTCTTT. Its translation is CASSQDHGGTEAFF.

In its sample, this clonotype was seen a few times. The chain uses TRBV29-1 and TRBJ2-7; no definite D call. The CDR3 sequence is 13 residues long. The germline V and J ends were trimmed by 1 base and 0 bases, with 7 bases remaining between them. Germline lookup yields CDR1 SQVTM and CDR2 ANQGSEA. In DNA, the CDR3 is TGCAGCGTTGAAGCGGGCTACTCCTACGAGCAGTACTTC. This sequence encodes CSVEAGYSYEQYF.

This clonotype was seen many times. The chain recombines TRBV6-5 with TRBJ2-7; TRBD1 matches at 7 bases. The CDR3 runs to 12 residues. Germline loops: CDR1 MNHEY, CDR2 SVGAGI. With V trimmed by 5 bases and J by 3 bases, 1 base remained unmatched. CDR3 DNA sequence: TGTGCCAGCAGTCGGGACAGCTACGAGCAGTACTTC. Protein: CASSRDSYEQYF.

The J gene is TRBJ1-1, the V gene TRBV5-1, with D possibly being TRBD1 (6 bases). V was shortened by 4 bases and J by 6 bases, with 13 bases between the two germline ends. Germline CDR1 SGHRS, CDR2 YFSETQ. The CDR3 consists of 13 residues. CDR3: CASSTTGYAEAFF. The CDR3 bases are TGCGCCAGCAGCACCACAGGGTACGCTGAAGCTTTCTTT.

This clonotype was seen only a few times. The chain carries TRBV29-1 and TRBJ1-5, with D perhaps TRBD1 (6 bases). Germline V gene data show CDR1 as SQVTM and CDR2 as ANQGSEA. V lost 5 bases and J 2 bases, leaving 10 bases between the germline ends. The CDR3 runs to 13 residues. The CDR3 coding sequence is TGCAGCGTTAGGACAGAGGGCAATCAGCCCCAGCATTTT. Translated, it gives CSVRTEGNQPQHF. The full variable domain, in which reference TRBV29-1 and TRBJ1-5 provide the parts outside the CDR3, is SAVISQKPSRDICQRGTSLTIQCQVDSQVTMMFWYRQQPGQSLTLIATANQGSEATYESGFVIDKFPISRPNLTFSTLTVSNMSPEDSSIYLCSVRTEGNQPQHFGDGTRLSIL.

In its sample, this clonotype was seen once. The V and J genes are TRBV12-3 or TRBV12-4 and TRBJ2-3; TRBD1 or TRBD2 may be the D gene (6 bases each). CDR3 size: 17 residues. V shed 6 bases and J shed 3 bases, with 22 bases lying between them. The CDR3 DNA is TGTGCCAGCAGCCGAGGGGGGCTGGGTCTGTCGACAGATACGCAGTATTTT. Its protein is CASSRGGLGLSTDTQYF.

This clonotype was seen repeatedly, ten times or more. This sequence joins TRBV28 and TRBJ2-7; a weak D match, TRBD1 (5 bases). The germline V gene has CDR1 MDHEN and CDR2 SYDVKM. This CDR3 is 13 amino acids long. Between the trimmed V and J ends, which lost 7 bases and 1 base, there was a span of 11 bases. The CDR3 sequence is CASTLAGSYEQYF. The CDR3 nucleotides are TGTGCCAGCACCTTGGCAGGGTCCTACGAGCAGTACTTC.

The V and J genes are TRBV3-1 and TRBJ1-2; D is unresolved. In germline, CDR1 is LGHDT, CDR2 YNNKEL (reference sequence). The CDR3 has 14 residues. V lost 2 bases to trimming and J lost 0 bases, with 7 bases between them. The CDR3 reads CASSQHTANYGYTF. In DNA, the CDR3 is TGTGCCAGCAGCCAACACACCGCTAACTATGGCTACACCTTC.

The CDR3, as DNA: TGCAGTGCTAGTCACGCTGCCTATGGCTACACCTTC. It codes for CSASHAAYGYTF. This sequence joins TRBV20-1 and TRBJ1-2; D unresolved. Trimming removed 3 bases from V and 4 bases from J, with 9 bases in between. CDR3 length equals 12 residues. CDR1 DFQATT and CDR2 SNEGSKA come from the germline V gene (reference sequence).